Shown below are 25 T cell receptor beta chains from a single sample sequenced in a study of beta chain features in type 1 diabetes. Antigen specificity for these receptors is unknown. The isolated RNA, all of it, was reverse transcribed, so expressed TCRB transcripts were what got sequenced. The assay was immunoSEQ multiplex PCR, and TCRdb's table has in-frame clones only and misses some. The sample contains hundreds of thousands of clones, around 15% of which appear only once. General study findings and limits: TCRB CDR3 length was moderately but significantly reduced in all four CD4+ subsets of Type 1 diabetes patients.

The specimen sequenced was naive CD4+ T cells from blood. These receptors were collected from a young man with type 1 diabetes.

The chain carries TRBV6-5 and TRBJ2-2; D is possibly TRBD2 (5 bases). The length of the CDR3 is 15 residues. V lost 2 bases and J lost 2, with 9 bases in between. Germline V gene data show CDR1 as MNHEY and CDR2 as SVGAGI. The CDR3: CASSYQGRNTGELFF. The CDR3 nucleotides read TGTGCCAGCAGTTACCAAGGGAGAAACACCGGGGAGCTGTTTTTT.

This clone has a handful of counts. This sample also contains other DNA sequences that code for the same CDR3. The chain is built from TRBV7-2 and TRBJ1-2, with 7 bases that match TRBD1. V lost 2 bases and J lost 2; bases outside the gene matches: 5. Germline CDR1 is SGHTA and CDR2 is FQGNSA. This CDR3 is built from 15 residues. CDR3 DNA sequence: TGTGCCAGCAGCTTACGGACAGGACCCAACTATGGCTACACCTTC. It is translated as CASSLRTGPNYGYTF.

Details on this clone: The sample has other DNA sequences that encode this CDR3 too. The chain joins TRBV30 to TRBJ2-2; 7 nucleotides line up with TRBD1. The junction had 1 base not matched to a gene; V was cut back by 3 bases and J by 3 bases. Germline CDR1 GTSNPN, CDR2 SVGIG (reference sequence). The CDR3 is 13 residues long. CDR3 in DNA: TGTGCCTGGAGCACAGGGGACACCGGGGAGCTGTTTTTT. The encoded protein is CAWSTGDTGELFF.

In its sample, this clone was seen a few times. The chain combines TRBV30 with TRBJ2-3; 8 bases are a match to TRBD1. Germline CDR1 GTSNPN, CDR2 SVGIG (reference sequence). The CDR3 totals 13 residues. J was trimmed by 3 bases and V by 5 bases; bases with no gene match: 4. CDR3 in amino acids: CAWETGVTDTQYF. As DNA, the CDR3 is TGTGCCTGGGAGACAGGGGTGACAGATACGCAGTATTTT.

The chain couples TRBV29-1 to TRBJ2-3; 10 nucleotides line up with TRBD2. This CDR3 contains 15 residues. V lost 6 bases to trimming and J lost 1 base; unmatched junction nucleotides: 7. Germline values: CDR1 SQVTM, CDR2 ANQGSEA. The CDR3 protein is CSVATLAGGTDTQYF. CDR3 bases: TGCAGCGTGGCAACCCTAGCGGGGGGCACAGATACGCAGTATTTT.

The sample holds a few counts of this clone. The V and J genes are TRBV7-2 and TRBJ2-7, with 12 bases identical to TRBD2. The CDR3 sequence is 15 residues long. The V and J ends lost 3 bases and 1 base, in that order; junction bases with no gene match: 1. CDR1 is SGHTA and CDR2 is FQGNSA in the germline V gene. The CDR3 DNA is TGTGCCAGCAGCTTTGGACTAGCGGGGTCCTACGAGCAGTACTTC. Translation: CASSFGLAGSYEQYF.

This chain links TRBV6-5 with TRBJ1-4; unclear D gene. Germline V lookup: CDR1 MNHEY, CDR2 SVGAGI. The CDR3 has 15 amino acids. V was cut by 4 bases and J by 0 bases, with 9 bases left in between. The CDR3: CASSLPGSTNEKLFF. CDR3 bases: TGTGCCAGCAGTTTGCCAGGATCAACTAATGAAAAACTGTTTTTT.

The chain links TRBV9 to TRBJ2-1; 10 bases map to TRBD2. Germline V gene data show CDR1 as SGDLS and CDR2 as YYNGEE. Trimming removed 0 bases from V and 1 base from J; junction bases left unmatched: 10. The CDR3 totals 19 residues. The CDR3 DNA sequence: TGTGCCAGCAGCGTAGCTGGGCATCTAGCGGGGGAATCCTACAATGAGCAGTTCTTC. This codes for CASSVAGHLAGESYNEQFF. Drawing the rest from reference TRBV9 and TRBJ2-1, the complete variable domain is DSGVTQTPKHLITATGQRVTLRCSPRSGDLSVYWYQQSLDQGLQFLIQYYNGEERAKGNILERFSAQQFPDLHSELNLSSLELGDSALYFCASSVAGHLAGESYNEQFFGPGTRLTVL.

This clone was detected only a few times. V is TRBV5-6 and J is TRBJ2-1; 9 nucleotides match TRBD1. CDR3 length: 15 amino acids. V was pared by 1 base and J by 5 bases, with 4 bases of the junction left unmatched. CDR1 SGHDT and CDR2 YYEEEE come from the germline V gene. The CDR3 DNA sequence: TGTGCCAGCAGCTTGCCCGGGACAGGGAACAATGAGCAGTTCTTC. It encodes CASSLPGTGNNEQFF.

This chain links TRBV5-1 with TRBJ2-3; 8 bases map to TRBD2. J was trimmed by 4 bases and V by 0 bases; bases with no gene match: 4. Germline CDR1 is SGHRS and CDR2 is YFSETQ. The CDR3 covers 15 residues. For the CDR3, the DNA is TGCGCCAGCAGCTTGGAAACTAGCGGCGCAGATACGCAGTATTTT. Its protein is CASSLETSGADTQYF.

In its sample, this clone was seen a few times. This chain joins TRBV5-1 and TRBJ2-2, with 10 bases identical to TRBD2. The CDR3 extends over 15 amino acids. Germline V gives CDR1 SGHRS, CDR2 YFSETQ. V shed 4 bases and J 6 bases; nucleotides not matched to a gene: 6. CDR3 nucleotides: TGCGCCAGCAGCAATCTAGCGGGAGTAGCCGGGGAGCTGTTTTTT. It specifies CASSNLAGVAGELFF.

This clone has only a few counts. Here the CDR3 reads CASSPGGAGELFF. CDR3 nucleotides: TGTGCCAGCTCACCAGGCGGGGCCGGGGAGCTGTTTTTT. The chain joins TRBV18 to TRBJ2-2, with D possibly matching TRBD2 (6 bases). The CDR3 length is 13 residues. Trimming pared 2 bases from V and 6 bases from J, leaving 7 bases between. The germline gives CDR1 KGHSH, CDR2 LQKENI.

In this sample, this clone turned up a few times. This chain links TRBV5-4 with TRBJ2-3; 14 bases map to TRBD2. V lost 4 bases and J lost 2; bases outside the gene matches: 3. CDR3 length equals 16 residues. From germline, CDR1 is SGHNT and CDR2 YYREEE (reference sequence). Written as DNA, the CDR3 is TGTGCCAGCAGCACGGGACTAGCGGGAGTCACAGATACGCAGTATTTT. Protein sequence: CASSTGLAGVTDTQYF.

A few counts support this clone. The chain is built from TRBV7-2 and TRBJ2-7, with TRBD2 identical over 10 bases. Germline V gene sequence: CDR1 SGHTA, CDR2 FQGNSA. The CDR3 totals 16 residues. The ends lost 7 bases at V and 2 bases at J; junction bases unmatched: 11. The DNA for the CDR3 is TGTGCCAGCAAATCTTTTATAGCGGGAGGAGCCTACGAGCAGTACTTC. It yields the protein CASKSFIAGGAYEQYF.

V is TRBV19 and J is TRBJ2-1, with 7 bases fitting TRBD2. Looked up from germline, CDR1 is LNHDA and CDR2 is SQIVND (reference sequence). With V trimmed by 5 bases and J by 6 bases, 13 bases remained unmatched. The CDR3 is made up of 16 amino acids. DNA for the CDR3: TGTGCCAGTAGTTCGGAGTTGACAGCGGGATTCAATGAGCAGTTCTTC. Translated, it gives CASSSELTAGFNEQFF.

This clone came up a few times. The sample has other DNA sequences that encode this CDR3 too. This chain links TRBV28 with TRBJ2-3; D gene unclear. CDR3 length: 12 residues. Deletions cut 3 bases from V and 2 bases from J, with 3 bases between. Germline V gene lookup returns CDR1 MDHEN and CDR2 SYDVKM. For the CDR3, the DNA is TGTGCCAGCAGTTTCTACACAGATACGCAGTATTTT. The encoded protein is CASSFYTDTQYF.

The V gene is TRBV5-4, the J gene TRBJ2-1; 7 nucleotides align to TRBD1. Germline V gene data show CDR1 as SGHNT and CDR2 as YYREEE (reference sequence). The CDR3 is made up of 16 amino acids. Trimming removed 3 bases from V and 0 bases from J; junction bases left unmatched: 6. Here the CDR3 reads CASSSGQTSSYNEQFF. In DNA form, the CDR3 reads TGTGCCAGCAGCTCGGGACAGACAAGCTCCTACAATGAGCAGTTCTTC.

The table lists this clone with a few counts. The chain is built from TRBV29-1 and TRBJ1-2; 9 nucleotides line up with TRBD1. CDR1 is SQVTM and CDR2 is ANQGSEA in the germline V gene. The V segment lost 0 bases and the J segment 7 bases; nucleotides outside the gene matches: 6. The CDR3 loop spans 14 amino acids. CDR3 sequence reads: CSVEETPGQGGYTF. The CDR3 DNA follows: TGCAGCGTTGAAGAAACGCCGGGACAGGGTGGCTACACCTTC.

CDR3 nucleotide sequence: TGCGCCAGCAGCTTTGACTCGACCTCCTACAATGAGCAGTTCTTC. Protein product: CASSFDSTSYNEQFF. The rearrangement joins TRBV5-1 to TRBJ2-1; D is unclear. V was clipped by 2 bases and J by 0 bases, with 9 bases between them. The CDR3 runs 15 residues. Germline values: CDR1 SGHRS, CDR2 YFSETQ.

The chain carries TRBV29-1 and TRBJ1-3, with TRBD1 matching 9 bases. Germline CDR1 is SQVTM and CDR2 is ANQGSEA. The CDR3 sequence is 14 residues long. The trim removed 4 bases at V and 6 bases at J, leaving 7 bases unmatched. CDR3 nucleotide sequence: TGCAGCGTTGGATGGGGACAGGGTGCAAACACCATATATTTT. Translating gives CSVGWGQGANTIYF.

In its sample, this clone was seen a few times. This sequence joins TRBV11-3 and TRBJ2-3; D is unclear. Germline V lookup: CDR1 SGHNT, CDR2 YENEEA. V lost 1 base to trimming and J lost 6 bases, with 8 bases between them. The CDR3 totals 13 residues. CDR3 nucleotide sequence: TGTGCCAGCAGCTTAGTGACGGAGGATACGCAGTATTTT. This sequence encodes CASSLVTEDTQYF.

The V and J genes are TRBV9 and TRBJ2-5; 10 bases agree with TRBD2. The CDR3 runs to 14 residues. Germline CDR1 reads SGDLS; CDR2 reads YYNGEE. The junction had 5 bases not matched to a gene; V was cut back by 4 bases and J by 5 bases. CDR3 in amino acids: CASSRGTSAETQYF. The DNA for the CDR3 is TGTGCCAGCAGCCGAGGGACTAGCGCGGAGACCCAGTACTTC.

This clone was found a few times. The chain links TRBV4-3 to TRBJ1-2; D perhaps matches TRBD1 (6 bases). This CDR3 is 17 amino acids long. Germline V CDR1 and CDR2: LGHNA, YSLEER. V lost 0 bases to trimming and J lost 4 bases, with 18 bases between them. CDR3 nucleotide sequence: TGCGCCAGCAGCCAAGAACCCCGAGGGGGACGTGGCTATGGCTACACCTTC. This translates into CASSQEPRGGRGYGYTF.

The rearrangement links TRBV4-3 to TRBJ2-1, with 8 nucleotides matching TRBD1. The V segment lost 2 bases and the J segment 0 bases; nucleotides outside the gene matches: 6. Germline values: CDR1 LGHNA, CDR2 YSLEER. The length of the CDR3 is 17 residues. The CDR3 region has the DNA TGCGCCAGCAGCCAACGTAAACAGGGGGGCTCCTACAATGAGCAGTTCTTC. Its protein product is CASSQRKQGGSYNEQFF.

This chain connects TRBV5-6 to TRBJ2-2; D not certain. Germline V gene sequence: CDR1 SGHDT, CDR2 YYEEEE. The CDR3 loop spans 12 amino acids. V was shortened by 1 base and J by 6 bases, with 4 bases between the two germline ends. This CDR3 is CASSLWPGELFF. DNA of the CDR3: TGTGCCAGCAGCTTGTGGCCCGGGGAGCTGTTTTTT.